This TCR beta chain was documented in a study of cytomegalovirus exposure and HLA in healthy donors. Primers for the PCR totalled 60 Vbeta and 13 Jbeta. Profiled with immunoSEQ multiplex PCR; TCRdb holds only in-frame clones, not every one. Of about 160,000 clones in the sample, about 77% were seen once. Trimming took 3 bases from V and 0 from J, leaving 13 bases between them. The germline V gene has CDR1 WNHNN and CDR2 SYGVQD (reference sequence). The CDR3 sequence is 16 residues long. Material: PBMCs. This receptor was taken from a woman aged 45-60 years in good health and CMV-seronegative. This chain uses TRBV10-1 with TRBJ2-3; the D is unclear. Here the CDR3 reads CASSDFLGESTDTQYF. The CDR3 region has the DNA TGCGCCAGCAGTGATTTCCTAGGAGAAAGCACAGATACGCAGTATTTT.